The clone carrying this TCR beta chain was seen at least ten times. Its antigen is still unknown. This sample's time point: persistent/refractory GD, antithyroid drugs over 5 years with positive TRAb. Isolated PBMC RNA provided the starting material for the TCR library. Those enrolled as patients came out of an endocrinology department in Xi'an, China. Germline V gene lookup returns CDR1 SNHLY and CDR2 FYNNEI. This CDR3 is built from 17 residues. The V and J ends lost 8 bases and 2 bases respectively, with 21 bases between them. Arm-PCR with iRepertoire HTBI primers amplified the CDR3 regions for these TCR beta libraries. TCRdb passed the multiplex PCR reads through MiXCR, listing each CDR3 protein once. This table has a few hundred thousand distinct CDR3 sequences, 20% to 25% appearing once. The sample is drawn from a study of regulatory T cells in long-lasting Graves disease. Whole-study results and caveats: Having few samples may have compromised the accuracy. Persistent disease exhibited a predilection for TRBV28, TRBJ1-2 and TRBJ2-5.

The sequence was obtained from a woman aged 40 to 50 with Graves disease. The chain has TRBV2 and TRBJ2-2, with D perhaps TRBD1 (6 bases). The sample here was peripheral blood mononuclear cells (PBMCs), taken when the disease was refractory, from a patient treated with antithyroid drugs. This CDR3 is CASSATPGQLNTGELFF. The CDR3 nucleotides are TGTGCCAGCTCGGCTACACCAGGACAGCTAAACACCGGGGAGCTGTTTTTT.